Listed below are T cell receptor beta chains from one sample, sequenced in a study of metastatic and nonmetastatic thyroid tumors. TCRdb reprocessed the PCR reads via MiXCR. This table holds about 28,000 clones, around 16% found once. The sequenced sample was blood. These receptors came from a female donor with papillary thyroid cancer or a benign thyroid nodule (not recorded which). Some clones in this sample may be carry-over from other donors' samples. CDR3s include the opening cysteine and the closing phenylalanine or tryptophan. A D gene is named only where the DNA matches it firmly. Only some rows state a clone size, as once, few, many or a class for expanded clones.

>TRBJ2-7|14|many|TRBV20-1|TRBD1
CSATGTGLYYEQYF
TGCAGTGCCACCGGGACAGGGCTTTACTACGAGCAGTACTTC
>TRBJ1-1|16|many|TRBV14|TRBD1
CASSQGRDRGPTEAFF
TGTGCCAGCAGCCAAGGCCGGGACAGGGGCCCCACTGAAGCTTTCTTT
>TRBJ2-1|15|medium-sized|TRBV12-3/TRBV12-4|NA
CASSSTYGSYNEQFF
TGTGCCAGCAGTTCCACGTACGGCTCCTACAATGAGCAGTTCTTC
>TRBJ1-2|14|many|TRBV30|NA
CAWSVKGGFRGYTF
TGTGCCTGGAGTGTAAAGGGTGGGTTCCGTGGCTACACCTTC
>TRBJ2-1|15|NA|TRBV9|TRBD1
CASSAPGTGKDEQFF
TGTGCCAGCAGCGCTCCCGGGACAGGGAAGGATGAGCAGTTCTTC
>TRBJ1-5|14|NA|TRBV2|NA
CAISYRQSNQPQHF
TGTGCCATCAGTTATAGACAGAGCAATCAGCCCCAGCATTTT
>TRBJ2-1|13|NA|TRBV5-1|NA
CASSLTRNNEQFF
TGCGCCAGCAGCTTGACCAGAAACAATGAGCAGTTCTTC
>TRBJ1-1|14|many|TRBV5-1|NA
CASSSLQGNTEAFF
TGCGCCAGCAGCAGCCTACAGGGGAACACTGAAGCTTTCTTT
>TRBJ1-5|13|many|TRBV2|NA
CASSDGGWQPQHF
TGTGCCAGCAGTGACGGGGGTTGGCAGCCCCAGCATTTT
>TRBJ2-7|14|NA|TRBV6-1|NA
CASTAATTYYEQYF
TGTGCCAGCACGGCAGCCACTACTTACTACGAGCAGTACTTC
>TRBJ2-3|13|many|TRBV7-2|TRBD2
CASSLVAGSELYF
TGTGCCAGCAGCTTAGTAGCGGGATCGGAGTTGTATTTT
>TRBJ1-5|14|many|TRBV2|TRBD1
CASSKDRGHQPQHF
TGTGCCAGCAGTAAGGACAGGGGGCATCAGCCCCAGCATTTT
>TRBJ1-2|14|medium-sized|TRBV6-5|NA
CASSYSIGGYGYTF
TGTGCCAGCAGTTACTCAATAGGAGGTTATGGCTACACCTTC
>TRBJ1-1|14|NA|TRBV20-1|NA
CSSSYLGGSTEAFF
TGCAGTTCTAGCTATTTGGGCGGGAGCACTGAAGCTTTCTTT
>TRBJ1-1|11|many|TRBV20-1|NA
CSALDNTEAFF
TGCAGTGCCCTTGATAACACTGAAGCTTTCTTT
>TRBJ2-2|16|NA|TRBV5-1|TRBD2
CASSLGLAGTTGELFF
TGCGCCAGCAGCTTGGGACTAGCGGGTACCACCGGGGAGCTGTTTTTT
>TRBJ1-6|14|NA|TRBV5-6|NA
CASSKERGYSPLHF
TGTGCCAGCAGCAAGGAAAGGGGGTACTCACCCCTCCACTTT
>TRBJ2-1|15|many|TRBV7-9|TRBD2
CASSFGGAAYNEQFF
TGTGCCAGCAGCTTCGGGGGGGCCGCCTACAATGAGCAGTTCTTC
>TRBJ1-5|15|few|TRBV19|TRBD1
CASTPEDRGLQHQHF
TGTGCCAGTACCCCGGAGGACAGGGGGCTGCAGCACCAGCATTTT
>TRBJ1-6|14|many|TRBV20-1|NA
CSARAGQNNSPLHF
TGCAGTGCTAGAGCGGGGCAGAATAATTCACCCCTCCACTTT
>TRBJ1-2|12|medium-sized|TRBV28|NA
CASSLDGYGYTF
TGTGCCAGCAGTTTGGACGGATATGGCTACACCTTC
>TRBJ2-3|16|once|TRBV20-1|NA
CSAQRSWGSGADTPYF
NA